This T cell receptor (beta chain) derives from a study of T-cell reconstitution after alpha-beta-depleted transplantation in children. A library of TCRbeta sequences, prepared with unique molecular identifiers, was generated. TCRdb independently ran MiXCR on the PCR reads; one entry per CDR3 protein. The sample has hundreds of thousands of distinct CDR3 sequences, roughly 13% seen once. The CDR3 has 14 residues. The germline gives CDR1 SGHTA, CDR2 FQGNSA. Trimming shortened V by 3 bases and J by 6 bases, and 13 bases separated the two germline ends. The genes are TRBV7-2 and TRBJ2-3, with D perhaps TRBD2 (5 bases). This sequence was found in a male patient younger than 18 who had a stem cell transplant for acute myeloid leukemia, so the T cells may come from the graft donor. The source was PBMCs, mostly from graft donor cells, collected 360 days after TCRalphabeta/CD19-depleted stem cell transplant. The chain's CDR3 is CASSFGTRSDTQYF. The DNA for the CDR3 is TGTGCCAGCAGCTTCGGTACTAGATCGGATACGCAGTATTTT.